The sequence of this TCR beta chain was determined in a study of cytomegalovirus exposure and HLA in healthy donors. Whole-study results and caveats: CMV serostatus was the only immune exposure information that was available. It was in a later analysis that TCR association rates were seen to vary by HLA locus, highest for DRB1 and lowest for HLA-C.

Use of 60 Vbeta and 13 Jbeta primers characterized the PCR. Profiled with immunoSEQ multiplex PCR; TCRdb holds only in-frame clones, not every one. This sample has 97,000 or so clones, with roughly 77% found just once. Comments on this clone: What it binds is unknown.

V lost 4 bases to trimming and J lost 1 base, with 12 bases between them. From germline, CDR1 is SGHDT and CDR2 YYEEEE. This CDR3 comprises 16 residues. The clonotype originates from a man in his forties or fifties in good health and CMV-seronegative. The sequencing input was PBMCs. This chain connects TRBV5-6 to TRBJ1-6, with D perhaps TRBD1 (5 bases). This chain's CDR3 is CASSLAGGSYNSPLHF. The CDR3 nucleotides read TGTGCCAGCAGCCTGGCGGGGGGATCCTATAATTCACCCCTCCACTTT.